This TCR beta chain emerged from a study of T cell responses to AZD1222 COVID-19 vaccine. Findings and caveats of the study: Donors were mostly white British, more females; clonal diversity possibly underestimated. Unmutated regions of variants are reportedly targeted by nearly half of spike-specific TCRs. Repertoires were obtained only post-peak T cell response.

Trimming removed 3 bases from V and 9 bases from J; junction bases left unmatched: 2. The CDR3 loop spans 12 amino acids. Germline lookup yields CDR1 MDHEN and CDR2 SYDVKM. TCRdb's copy holds only in-frame clones and misses some; the assay was immunoSEQ multiplex PCR. The table records roughly 180,000 clones, around 87% of them present only once. As to this clone: The antigen remains undetermined.

The rearrangement links TRBV28 to TRBJ2-5, with 9 bases fitting TRBD2. The sample was peripheral blood, taken on day 0 of MenACWY control vaccination. The sequence was obtained from an adult in good health. The CDR3 sequence: CASSFAGGAQYF. For the CDR3, the DNA is TGTGCCAGCAGTTTTGCGGGGGGGGCCCAGTACTTC.